These T cell receptor beta chains were read from a single sample in a study of cytomegalovirus exposure and HLA in healthy donors. Method: immunoSEQ multiplex PCR; TCRdb's copy keeps in-frame clones and lacks some. Here the sample spans fewer than 150,000 clones, approximately 80% being singletons. What was sequenced was PBMCs. These receptor sequences come from a male donor in good health and CMV-seronegative. Each CDR3 is given with its conserved first and last residue. D genes are given only for firm matches. Clone size, where shown, is once, few, many, or a class for clones that have expanded.

>TRBJ1-1|TRBV6-6|TRBD1|-
TGTGCCAGCCTGGGACAGGAGAACACTGAAGCTTTCTTT
CASLGQENTEAFF
>TRBJ2-1|TRBV6-4|-|-
TGTGCCAGCAGTGCGGAGAAGAGGAGCGGTGAGCAGTTCTTC
CASSAEKRSGEQFF
>TRBJ1-6|TRBV9|-|-
TGTGCCAGCAGCGCTTCACAGTTCCCTAATTCACCCCTCCACTTT
CASSASQFPNSPLHF
>TRBJ1-2|TRBV28|TRBD1|once
TGTGCCAGCAGTTTATTACTCTCGTGGACAGGGGACGTCCCCCAAGGCTACACCTTC
CASSLLLSWTGDVPQGYTF
>TRBJ1-1|TRBV21-1|-|-
TGTGCCAGCAGCAAAGCGCGGCTGAGTAGGGGAGGCCTCGGCACTGAAGCTTTCTTT
CASSKARLSRGGLGTEAFF
>TRBJ1-1|TRBV9|-|-
TGTGCCAGCAGCGTAGGGGGGGGGACGGAGGAAGCTTTCTTT
CASSVGGGTEEAFF
>TRBJ1-5|TRBV28|-|once
TGTGCCAGCAGCTCGGGGGGGAATCAGCCCCAGCATTTT
CASSSGGNQPQHF
>TRBJ2-7|TRBV4-3|-|-
TGCGCCGTGGGCGGGGGCAGGAGCTCCTACGAGCAGTACTTC
CAVGGGRSSYEQYF
>TRBJ1-5|TRBV6-5|TRBD1|-
TGTGCCAGCGGGCCCAGGGGGGCGGGTCAGCCCCAGCATTTT
CASGPRGAGQPQHF
>TRBJ1-4|TRBV14|-|-
TGTGCCAGCAGCCGCGGCGGTGGAAATGAAAAACTGTTTTTT
CASSRGGGNEKLFF
>TRBJ1-6|TRBV27|TRBD1|-
TGTGCCAGCAGTCCGGGACAGGGCTATAATTCACCCCTCCACTTT
CASSPGQGYNSPLHF
>TRBJ2-7|TRBV5-1|-|few
TGCGCCAGCAGCCGGGGAGATTCGGGCGTCTACGAGCAGTACTTC
CASSRGDSGVYEQYF
>TRBJ1-4|TRBV6-5|TRBD1|-
TGTGCCAGCAGATCACAGGGGAGTAATGAAAAACTGTTTTTT
CASRSQGSNEKLFF
>TRBJ2-3|TRBV27|TRBD1|few
TGTGCCAGCCGCCGGGGGGGACAGGGGGCTTACACGCAGTATTTT
CASRRGGQGAYTQYF
>TRBJ2-1|TRBV4-3|-|few
TGCGCCAGCAGCCAATGGGGGACATCAAGTAGTGAGCAGTTCTTC
CASSQWGTSSSEQFF
>TRBJ1-2|TRBV7-9|-|few
TGTGCCAAGCTGCCACCGGGACTGGTCTATGGCTACACCTTC
CAKLPPGLVYGYTF
>TRBJ1-5|TRBV19|TRBD1|-
TGTGCCAGTAGTACCTTCTCAGCCTACCGGGACAGGGGACCAAGCAATCAGCCCCAGCATTTT
CASSTFSAYRDRGPSNQPQHF
>TRBJ2-3|TRBV30|-|-
TGTGCCTTCTCAGGGGACAATATGGATACGCAGTATTTT
CAFSGDNMDTQYF
>TRBJ1-5|TRBV6-1|TRBD1|-
TGTGCCAGCAGAGGACAGGGGCTTCAGCCCCAGCATTTT
CASRGQGLQPQHF
>TRBJ1-6|TRBV5-1|-|-
TGCGCCAGCAGCTTGTTCAACAGGGCCAATTCACCCCTCCACTTT
CASSLFNRANSPLHF
>TRBJ1-1|TRBV6-1|-|few
TGTGCCAGCAGTGAATCTGGAGGGAACACTGAAGCTTTCTTT
CASSESGGNTEAFF
>TRBJ2-7|TRBV6-6|TRBD1|-
TGTGCCAGCAGATGGGACAGGGGGCGCGTCTACGAGCAGTACTTC
CASRWDRGRVYEQYF
>TRBJ1-4|TRBV28|-|once
TGTGCCAGCAGTTTGGGCACTCCCAATGAAAAACTGTTTTTT
CASSLGTPNEKLFF
>TRBJ1-2|TRBV6-6|TRBD1|once
TGTGCCAGCAGTATTGGGACAGGGAGCCCTGGGGGCTACACCTTC
CASSIGTGSPGGYTF
>TRBJ1-1|TRBV7-2|TRBD1|-
TGTGCCAGCAGTGGACAGGGAGGGACTGAAGCTTTCTTT
CASSGQGGTEAFF
>TRBJ2-3|TRBV11-2|TRBD2|-
TGTGCCAGCACCCCCAGTTCGGGGGGGGGCTTCACAGATACGCAGTATTTT
CASTPSSGGGFTDTQYF
>TRBJ1-3|TRBV28|TRBD1|-
TGTGCCACCGGGACAGGGAGAGGTCCCTCTGGAAACACCATATATTTT
CATGTGRGPSGNTIYF
>TRBJ2-7|TRBV4-3|TRBD1|-
TGCGCCAGCAGCCAAGATCGCGCTAGGGGGCCCTACGAGCAGTACTTC
CASSQDRARGPYEQYF
>TRBJ1-1|TRBV18|TRBD1|-
TGTGCCAGCTCGCCAGGGACAGGGGTGGACACTGAAGCTTTCTTT
CASSPGTGVDTEAFF
>TRBJ2-1|TRBV7-3|-|few
TGTGCCAGCAGCTCCGACCGGACAAGAAATGAGCAGTTCTTC
CASSSDRTRNEQFF
>TRBJ1-1|TRBV4-3|TRBD1|-
TGCGCCAGCAGCCAAGATTACGTTGCGGGGACAGGGGGCGGCACTGAAGCTTTCTTT
CASSQDYVAGTGGGTEAFF
>TRBJ2-3|TRBV4-2|-|once
TGTGCCAGCAGCCAAGACCGGGACTGGTTTACGGATACGCAGTATTTT
CASSQDRDWFTDTQYF
>TRBJ1-5|TRBV6-5|-|-
TGTGCCAGCAGACCCGTGGGGGAGGGCAATCAGCCCCAGCATTTT
CASRPVGEGNQPQHF
>TRBJ2-5|TRBV6-8|-|-
TGTGCCAGCAGTCTAAAGGACGGGAGTGAGACCCAGTACTTC
CASSLKDGSETQYF
>TRBJ2-4|TRBV13|TRBD1|-
TGTGCCAGCGCGGACAGGGCCAAAAACATTCAGTACTTC
CASADRAKNIQYF
>TRBJ2-7|TRBV7-2|TRBD2|-
TGTGCCAGCAGCCCCCTGGGTCTAGCGGACTACGAGCAGTACTTC
CASSPLGLADYEQYF
>TRBJ2-1|TRBV19|-|-
TGTGCCAGTAGTGACGCGGGGCCGACCTACAATGAGCAGTTCTTC
CASSDAGPTYNEQFF
>TRBJ2-7|TRBV9|TRBD1|few
TGTGCCAGCAGCGGCCGGGACAGCTACTACGAGCAGTACTTC
CASSGRDSYYEQYF
>TRBJ1-4|TRBV4-1|-|once
TGCGCCAGCAGCCTCATGGAGGGAGCGGGCGAAAAACTGTTTTTT
CASSLMEGAGEKLFF
>TRBJ1-5|TRBV18|TRBD1|-
TGTGCCAGCTCACCGACGACAGGGGACAATCAGCCCCAGCATTTT
CASSPTTGDNQPQHF
>TRBJ2-7|TRBV4-2|-|-
TGTGCCAGCAGTTCGTTCGGGGGTACCTACGAGCAGTACTTC
CASSSFGGTYEQYF
>TRBJ2-2|TRBV6-1|-|-
TGTGCCAGCAGGGAGGACCATTCGGGCGGGGAGCTGTTTTTT
CASREDHSGGELFF
>TRBJ1-1|TRBV13|-|-
TGTGCCAGCAGCACAGAGCTTGAAGCTTTCTTT
CASSTELEAFF